The clone carrying this TCR beta chain was found many times. This sample was included in a study of patients and donors after allogeneic stem cell transplantation. TCRdb itself ran the RT-PCR reads through MiXCR, one entry per CDR3 protein. The table includes 57,000 or so distinct CDR3 sequences, about an eighth detected once. The receptor was isolated from a human donor who was either an allogeneic HSCT recipient or a stem cell or donor lymphocyte infusion donor (not recorded which). It is not recorded whose cells these are; they may come from a transplant donor. What was sequenced was blood, either unsorted or a sorted T cell fraction (not recorded which).

The CDR3 bases are TGTGCCAGCAGTTTATGGGGGGCGCGAGCTGAAGCTTTCTTT. It specifies CASSLWGARAEAFF. The chain couples TRBV12-3 or TRBV12-4 to TRBJ1-1; weak D call: TRBD1 (6 bases). This CDR3 comprises 14 residues. V lost 2 bases and J lost 6, with 13 bases in between.